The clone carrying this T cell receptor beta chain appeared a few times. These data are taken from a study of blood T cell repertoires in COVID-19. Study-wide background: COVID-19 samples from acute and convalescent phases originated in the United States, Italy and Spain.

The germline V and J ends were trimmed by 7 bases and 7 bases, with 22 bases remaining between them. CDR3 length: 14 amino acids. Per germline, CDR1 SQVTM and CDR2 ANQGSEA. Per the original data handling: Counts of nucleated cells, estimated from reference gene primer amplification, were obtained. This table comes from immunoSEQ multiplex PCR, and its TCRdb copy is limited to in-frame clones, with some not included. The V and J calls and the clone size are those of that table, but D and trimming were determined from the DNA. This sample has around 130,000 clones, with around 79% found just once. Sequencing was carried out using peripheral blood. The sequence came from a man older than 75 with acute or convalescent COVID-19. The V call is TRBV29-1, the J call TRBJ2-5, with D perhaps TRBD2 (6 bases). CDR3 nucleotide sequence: TGCAGCGCTGATAGGGAGGAGGGGAAGGGGACCCAGTACTTC. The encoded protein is CSADREEGKGTQYF.